Following are 27 T cell receptor beta chains from one sample sequenced in a study of tumor and adjacent non-tumor tissue in lung cancer. No cell sorting was done before RNA was extracted from the tissue. TCRbeta libraries were built with three rounds of nested PCR, modified from ARM-PCR. One entry per CDR3 protein, called by TCRdb with MiXCR from the multiplex PCR reads. The data show 75,000 to 95,000 distinct CDR3 sequences, 72% seen once. The sample comprised lung tumor tissue. These receptors were collected from a woman aged 40 to 49 with non-small cell lung cancer.

This clonotype was observed at least ten times. V usage is TRBV10-3 and J usage is TRBJ2-7; TRBD1 matches at 7 bases. J lost 2 bases, V lost 9 bases, and 7 bases had no gene match. This CDR3 comprises 13 residues. From germline, CDR1 is ENHRY and CDR2 SYGVKD. CDR3 residues: CAIATGAAYEQYF. CDR3 nucleotides: TGTGCCATTGCCACAGGGGCTGCCTACGAGCAGTACTTC.

As for this clonotype: Its ends do not fully match the called genes, so a read error is possible. The chain combines TRBV11-2 with TRBJ2-5, with D possibly matching TRBD1 (6 bases). The CDR3 extends over 13 amino acids. CDR1 is SGHAT, CDR2 FQNNGV, per germline. CDR3 coding DNA: TGCGCCACCTCGAGGGGGATACAAGAGGCCCAGTACTTC. This encodes CATSRGIQEAQYF.

This clonotype was counted between two and nine times. A much larger clone lies a single base off, so this may be a read error. As the CDR3 is not closed by the conserved phenylalanine or tryptophan, this likely results from a read error. The gene calls are TRBV7-8 and TRBJ2-7, with a tentative D call TRBD1 (5 bases). Germline CDR1 SGHVS, CDR2 FQNEAQ. The V end lost 2 bases, the J end lost 2 bases, and 10 bases lay between the germline ends. The CDR3 has 14 amino acids. In nucleotides, the CDR3 is TGTGCCAGCAGCTTACAACAGGTAACCTACGAGCAGTACATC. The encoded protein is CASSLQQVTYEQYI.

A word on this clonotype: Germline and junction disagree at one end, which may indicate a read error. CDR3 sequence (DNA): TGTGCCTGTTCCGTGGGTGCAGGGGACGTCTATGGCCACAACTTC. Protein sequence: CACSVGAGDVYGHNF. The chain uses TRBV30 and TRBJ1-2, with D perhaps TRBD1 (6 bases). The CDR3 runs to 15 residues. Germline V gene sequence: CDR1 GTSNPN, CDR2 SVGIG (reference sequence). Based on the CDR3 plus reference TRBV30 and TRBJ1-2, the full variable domain is SQTIHQWPATLVQPVGSPLSLECTVEGTSNPNLYWYRQAAGRGLQLLFYSVGIGQISSEVPQNLSASRPQDRQFILSSKKLLLSDSGFYLCACSVGAGDVYGHNFGSGTRLTVV.

The chain has TRBV11-1 and TRBJ2-2; 8 bases fit TRBD1. The CDR3 runs 16 residues. Germline assignment: CDR1 SGHAT and CDR2 FQDESV (reference sequence). DNA for the CDR3: TGTACCGGCAGCTCCTCCGGGACAGGGAACACCGGGGAGCTGTTTTTT. It translates to CTGSSSGTGNTGELFF.

Details on this clonotype: This may be a read error, as it is one base from a much larger clone. The chain recombines TRBV12-3 or TRBV12-4 with TRBJ2-5; D is possibly TRBD2 (6 bases). The ends were cut back, 5 bases at V and 2 bases at J, with 27 bases in the middle. CDR3 length equals 19 residues. In DNA form, the CDR3 reads TGTGCCAGCAGTCCAGGGCAGGGCAGGGACTCGACTAAGCAAGAGACCCAGTACTTC. Encoded protein: CASSPGQGRDSTKQETQYF.

Remarks on this clonotype: At one end, the junction sequence differs from germline, possibly due to a read error. Written as DNA, the CDR3 is TGTGCCAGCAGCTTAACTCTCAGATCGAACACCGTGGAGCTGTTTTTT. It is translated as CASSLTLRSNTVELFF. This chain uses TRBV11-2 with TRBJ2-2, with D unresolved. CDR1 and CDR2 from the germline V gene are SGHAT and FQNNGV. This CDR3 contains 16 residues. The variable domain in full, with the rest retrieved from reference TRBV11-2 and TRBJ2-2, is EAGVAQSPRYKIIEKRQSVAFWCNPISGHATLYWYQQILGQGPKLLIQFQNNGVVDDSQLPKDRFSAERLKGVDSTLKIQPAKLEDSAVYLCASSLTLRSNTVELFFGEGSRLTVL.

With respect to this clonotype: The junction differs from germline at one of its ends, possibly a read error. The genes are TRBV28 and TRBJ2-7; D might be TRBD1 (6 bases). The CDR3 covers 14 residues. Germline values: CDR1 MDHEN, CDR2 SYDVKM. The chain's CDR3 is CASRPTGSLYERYF. Here the CDR3 DNA reads TGTGCCAGCAGACCGACAGGTTCCCTCTACGAGCGGTACTTC.

As concerns this clonotype: At one end the junction does not follow the germline gene, possibly because of a read error. V is TRBV29-1 and J is TRBJ2-7; D is uncertain. CDR3 size: 13 residues. Germline V gene data show CDR1 as SQVTM and CDR2 as ANQGSEA. The CDR3 is CSIEGSTSYEQYF. The CDR3 DNA is TGCAGCATTGAAGGCTCCACCTCCTACGAGCAGTACTTC.

This clonotype is judged medium-sized. V usage is TRBV11-1 and J usage is TRBJ2-1, with D hard to call. CDR1 and CDR2 from the germline V gene are SGHAT and FQDESV (reference sequence). Trimming pared 5 bases from V and 6 bases from J, leaving 17 bases between. The CDR3 covers 15 residues. In nucleotides, the CDR3 is TGTGCCAGCAGCCCTAAGACCCGACTGAGCAATGAGCAGTTCTTC. This codes for CASSPKTRLSNEQFF.

The chain joins TRBV20-1 to TRBJ1-5, with TRBD1 identical over 9 bases. V lost 5 bases and J lost 16; bases outside the gene matches: 24. The CDR3 is 16 amino acids. The germline V gene has CDR1 DFQATT and CDR2 SNEGSKA (reference sequence). The DNA for the CDR3 is TGCAGTGCTCGGGACAGGGTTGGGGGTAGCAATCAGCCCCTACATTTT. Its translation: CSARDRVGGSNQPLHF.

This chain uses TRBV28 with TRBJ2-7; maybe TRBD1 (8 bases). Germline CDR1 and CDR2: MDHEN and SYDVKM. Between the trimmed V and J ends, which lost 5 bases and 8 bases, there was a span of 22 bases. The CDR3 consists of 15 residues. For the CDR3, the DNA is TGTGCCAGCAGTCCGCTCACAGGGGGGCGGGAGCAGCAGTACTTC. This sequence encodes CASSPLTGGREQQYF.

Of note for this clonotype: This may be a read error, as it is one base from a much larger clone. This rearrangement joins TRBV6-6 to TRBJ1-2; TRBD1 might be the D (6 bases). The CDR3 covers 16 residues. The germline V gene has CDR1 MNHNY and CDR2 SVGAGI (reference sequence). The germline V and J ends were trimmed by 5 bases and 3 bases, with 19 bases remaining between them. This CDR3 is CASSRSGTPRDYGYTF. As DNA, the CDR3 is TGTGCCAGCAGTCGAAGCGGGACACCGAGAGACTATGGCTACACCTTC.

With respect to this clonotype: One junction end does not reproduce the germline sequence, and a read error may be involved. The chain employs TRBV11-3 and TRBJ2-2; D is possibly TRBD1 (6 bases). The CDR3 consists of 15 residues. Germline V gene sequence: CDR1 SGHNT, CDR2 YENEEA. The CDR3 loop is CASETGQPKTGELLF. CDR3 bases: TGTGCCAGCGAAACCGGACAGCCCAAGACCGGGGAGCTGCTCTTT.

In the case of this clonotype: One end of the junction does not line up with germline, which may come from a read error. CDR3 sequence reads: CASSQDPGRGSYNEQIF. DNA for the CDR3: TGCGCCAGCAGCCAAGATCCGGGGAGGGGATCCTACAATGAGCAGATCTTC. The chain combines TRBV4-1 with TRBJ2-1; 7 nucleotides match TRBD2. The CDR3 covers 17 residues. CDR1 MGHRA and CDR2 YSYEKL come from the germline V gene.

Concerning this clonotype: The junction departs from the called germline gene at one end, perhaps through a read error. The rearrangement joins TRBV11-2 to TRBJ2-5; 7 positions agree with TRBD2. Germline CDR1 is SGHAT and CDR2 is FQNNGV. This CDR3 is 16 amino acids long. The CDR3 loop is CASSSPVGGIQETQHF. Here the CDR3 DNA reads TGTGCCAGCAGCTCCCCGGTCGGGGGGATACAAGAGACCCAGCACTTC.

As to this clonotype: The CDR3 does not close with the conserved phenylalanine or tryptophan, likely indicating a read error. The chain recombines TRBV11-2 with TRBJ2-7; D remains ambiguous. The CDR3 sequence is 15 residues long. The V gene's germline CDR1 is SGHAT and CDR2 FQNNGV. The CDR3 loop reads CVSSLDPQRSYEQYL. The CDR3 region has the DNA TGCGTCAGCAGCTTAGATCCCCAGAGGTCCTACGAGCAGTACTTA.

The chain couples TRBV6-2 or TRBV6-3 to TRBJ2-7; 7 bases are shared with TRBD1. CDR3 size: 14 residues. Germline V CDR1 and CDR2: MNHEY, SVGEGT. CDR3 in amino acids: CPTSRGQMTYEQYF. The CDR3 region has the DNA TGTCCCACCTCTCGGGGACAGATGACCTACGAGCAGTACTTC.

This clonotype has more than one count but fewer than ten. This clone may be a read error of a much larger clone one base away. The gene calls are TRBV5-4 and TRBJ1-2; TRBD1 matches 8 bases. The CDR3 is made up of 14 amino acids. Germline V gene data show CDR1 as SGHNT and CDR2 as YYREEE (reference sequence). This CDR3 is CASTEGQEVYGYIF. DNA of the CDR3: TGTGCCAGCACGGAGGGACAGGAAGTCTATGGCTACATCTTC.

As concerns this clonotype: It is likely a read error, because the conserved phenylalanine at the end of the CDR3 is missing. The V call is TRBV11-3, the J call TRBJ1-1; D gene ambiguous. From germline, CDR1 is SGHNT and CDR2 YENEEA. CDR3 length: 14 amino acids. The CDR3 nucleotides read TGTGCCAACAGCCACTTATCCCTGACCGCTGAGGCTTTCTAT. Its protein is CANSHLSLTAEAFY.

For this clonotype: The CDR3 end shows no conserved phenylalanine or tryptophan, and so a read error is likely. The V and J genes are TRBV30 and TRBJ2-7; D possibly uses TRBD1 or TRBD2 (6 bases each). CDR1 is GTSNPN, CDR2 SVGIG, per germline (reference sequence). This CDR3 region has 16 residues. The V end was cut by 0 bases, the J end by 0 bases, with 15 bases between. The CDR3 loop reads CAWSVRGQGASYEQYL. As DNA, the CDR3 is TGTGCCTGGAGTGTACGGGGGCAGGGTGCCTCCTACGAGCAGTACCTC.

Note on this clonotype: Lacking the conserved final phenylalanine or tryptophan, this CDR3 likely reflects a read error. No DNA is shown, since the ends of the CDR3 on it are uncertain; the CDR3 is the one TCRdb lists. The chain combines TRBV11-1 with TRBJ2-3; the table gives TRBD2 as D, unverified against the DNA. Termini included, the CDR3 measures 16 amino acids. The V gene's germline CDR1 is SGHAT and CDR2 FQDESV (reference sequence). CDR3 protein: CASSPLLAGAQIRSVL.

Sample share makes this clonotype large. The rearrangement joins TRBV6-1 to TRBJ2-3; 11 nucleotides agree with TRBD1. The CDR3 contains 16 residues. CDR1 MNHNS and CDR2 SASEGT come from the germline V gene. V was pared by 10 bases and J by 3 bases, with 12 bases of the junction left unmatched. CDR3 loop: CATSEDRGRGTDTQYF. The CDR3 DNA sequence: TGTGCCACATCCGAGGACAGGGGGCGAGGGACAGATACGCAGTATTTT.

A remark on this clonotype: The junction shows a germline mismatch at one end, possibly a read error. V usage is TRBV6-1 and J usage is TRBJ1-6; tentative D call: TRBD1 (6 bases). The CDR3 is 14 amino acids. CDR1 MNHNS and CDR2 SASEGT come from the germline V gene. CDR3 nucleotide sequence: TGTGCCAGCAGTACAGGGCCCTATAATTCGCCCCTCCACTTT. Residues: CASSTGPYNSPLHF.

This clonotype appeared a few times. This may stem from a read error, because a much larger clone lies one nucleotide away. The V gene is TRBV4-1, the J gene TRBJ1-5; D might be TRBD1 (6 bases). This CDR3 spans 13 amino acids. Germline V gene data show CDR1 as MGHRA and CDR2 as YSYEKL. The chain's CDR3 is CASSVQGDQSQHF. CDR3 in DNA: TGCGCCAGCAGTGTACAGGGTGATCAGTCCCAGCATTTT.

Remarks on this clonotype: The conserved closing phenylalanine or tryptophan is absent in this CDR3, likely reflecting a read error. J is TRBJ1-3 and V is TRBV6-5; no reliable D call. This CDR3 is 14 amino acids long. Per germline, CDR1 MNHEY and CDR2 SVGAGI. This CDR3 is CATSSRVSGNAIYS. The CDR3 bases are TGTGCCACCAGTTCCCGGGTCTCTGGAAACGCCATATATTCT.

This clonotype has ten or more counts. The chain employs TRBV5-6 and TRBJ2-3; 9 bases are a match to TRBD1. V was pared by 4 bases and J by 3 bases, with 6 bases of the junction left unmatched. The CDR3 length is 15 residues. Germline V lookup: CDR1 SGHDT, CDR2 YYEEEE. The CDR3 loop reads CASSRDRGGTDTQYF. The CDR3 region has the DNA TGTGCCAGCAGCAGAGACAGGGGGGGGACAGATACGCAGTATTTT.